Sequencing of this TCR beta chain was carried out in a study of blood T cell repertoires in COVID-19. Study-wide background: The United States, Italy and Spain supplied acute and convalescent COVID-19 samples. Sources were T cells, B-cell-depleted T cells, or PBMCs; the material itself was cDNA or gDNA.

This clone was recorded once. Original methodology: Counts of nucleated cells, estimated from reference gene primer amplification, were obtained. Sequencing used immunoSEQ multiplex PCR; TCRdb keeps in-frame clones, though not all of them. V and J calls plus clone size are reproduced from that table; the DNA served to infer D and trimming. The sample has about 190,000 clones; approximately 79% are singletons. This CDR3 spans 16 amino acids. The ends lost 0 bases at V and 10 bases at J; junction bases unmatched: 8. Germline values: CDR1 PRHDT, CDR2 FYEKMQ (reference sequence). The TCR comes from a man between 25 and 39 years old with active or convalescent COVID-19. The rearrangement uses TRBV13 and TRBJ1-6; 8 positions match TRBD1. Sequencing was done on a sample of peripheral blood. The CDR3 region has the DNA TGTGCCAGCAGCTTAGGACAGGGGGTGGGCAAATCACCCCTCCACTTT. Protein: CASSLGQGVGKSPLHF. The full variable domain, completed using reference TRBV13 and TRBJ1-6, is AAGVIQSPRHLIKEKRETATLKCYPIPRHDTVYWYQQGPGQDPQFLISFYEKMQSDKGSIPDRFSAQQFSDYHSELNMSSLELGDSALYFCASSLGQGVGKSPLHFGNGTRLTVT.